The 14 T cell receptor beta chains below were found in one sample sequenced in a study of cytomegalovirus exposure and HLA in healthy donors. The PCR used 60 Vbeta and 13 Jbeta primers. TCRdb keeps only in-frame clones here, not all; method: immunoSEQ multiplex PCR. The top ten hold roughly 3.5% of the sample, which has over 80,000 clones, 73% seen once. The sequencing sample was made of PBMCs. Receptors originate from a man in his forties in good health and CMV-seronegative.

The chain has TRBV28 and TRBJ1-5, with D possibly TRBD1 on 6 matching bases. With 7 bases removed from V and 9 bases from J, the gap between germline ends came to 16 bases. Germline CDR1 is MDHEN and CDR2 is SYDVKM. The CDR3 runs 13 residues. The CDR3 coding sequence is TGTGCCAGCATCAAAGGGGGTCGCGGGCCCCAGCATTTT. Its protein product is CASIKGGRGPQHF.

The chain combines TRBV7-9 with TRBJ2-1; maybe TRBD2 (5 bases). The CDR3 consists of 16 residues. V lost 5 bases, J lost 0 bases, and 14 bases lay in between. The germline CDR1 and CDR2 sequences are SEHNR and FQNEAQ (reference sequence). Here the CDR3 DNA reads TGTGCCAGCAGCCCCACCCGGGGAAGCTCCTACAATGAGCAGTTCTTC. This codes for CASSPTRGSSYNEQFF.

This CDR3 reads CASSLRTFTDTQYF. The CDR3 region has the DNA TGCGCCAGCAGCTTGAGGACTTTCACAGATACGCAGTATTTT. The chain recombines TRBV5-1 with TRBJ2-3; a possible D gene is TRBD2 (5 bases). Germline V lookup: CDR1 SGHRS, CDR2 YFSETQ. V lost 1 base and J 2 bases, leaving 8 bases between the germline ends. The CDR3 runs to 14 residues.

CDR3 bases: TGTGCCAGCAGATCGACGGGTAGCAATCAGCCCCAGCATTTT. Translation gives CASRSTGSNQPQHF. The chain employs TRBV7-8 and TRBJ1-5; D uncertain. Trimming removed 6 bases at V and 0 bases at J, with 9 bases between. Germline loops: CDR1 SGHVS, CDR2 FQNEAQ. This CDR3 comprises 14 residues.

This clone was picked up a small number of times. The chain recombines TRBV7-2 with TRBJ2-7; D unresolved. V was clipped by 3 bases and J by 3 bases, with 9 bases between them. CDR1 is SGHTA, CDR2 FQGNSA, per germline. The CDR3 has 13 residues. The CDR3 nucleotides read TGTGCCAGCAGCTTTAACAGTTACTACGAGCAGTACTTC. Its protein product is CASSFNSYYEQYF.

V usage is TRBV12-5 and J usage is TRBJ1-4; 8 nucleotides match TRBD1. The CDR3 sequence is 15 residues long. V dropped 6 bases and J dropped 4; count of bases not matched to a gene: 7. CDR1 LGHNT and CDR2 FRNRAP come from the germline V gene. The CDR3 region has the DNA TGTGCTAGTGGATCAGACAGGGGAAATAATGAAAAACTGTTTTTT. Its protein product is CASGSDRGNNEKLFF.

This chain joins TRBV6-1 and TRBJ1-2, with D possibly TRBD1 on 5 matching bases. CDR1 and CDR2 (germline): MNHNS, SASEGT. The V end lost 8 bases, the J end lost 7 bases, and 8 bases lay between the germline ends. The CDR3 consists of 10 residues. This chain's CDR3 is CASYRSGYTF. CDR3 DNA sequence: TGTGCCAGCTACAGGAGTGGCTACACCTTC.

V usage is TRBV19 and J usage is TRBJ1-5; tentatively, D is TRBD1 (6 bases). Germline CDR1 reads LNHDA; CDR2 reads SQIVND (reference sequence). This CDR3 spans 14 amino acids. V was cut by 5 bases and J by 4 bases, with 12 bases left in between. CDR3 in amino acids: CASSAITGNQPQHF. Here the CDR3 DNA reads TGTGCCAGTAGTGCTATCACAGGGAATCAGCCCCAGCATTTT.

J is TRBJ2-1 and V is TRBV4-3; 12 bases match TRBD2. Looked up from germline, CDR1 is LGHNA and CDR2 is YSLEER. The J segment lost 14 bases and the V segment lost 0 bases, leaving 8 bases of the junction unmatched. This CDR3 is 15 amino acids long. The CDR3 loop reads CASSQEPLAGGLKFF. DNA of the CDR3: TGCGCCAGCAGCCAAGAGCCCCTAGCGGGAGGGTTAAAGTTCTTC.

The chain is built from TRBV6-5 and TRBJ2-5; a possible D gene is TRBD2 (5 bases). The J call may be wrong; the DNA end is better matched by TRBJ2-7. CDR1 is MNHEY, CDR2 SVGAGI, per germline. This CDR3 is 14 amino acids long. The CDR3 nucleotides read TGTGCCAGCAGTACACGGAGGCTATCCTACGAGCAGTACTTC. Protein: CASSTRRLSYEQYF.

V gene TRBV9 combines with J gene TRBJ2-7, with a tentative D call TRBD1 (5 bases). The CDR3 has 14 amino acids. The ends were cut back, 4 bases at V and 2 bases at J, with 13 bases in the middle. Germline-derived CDR1 and CDR2 are SGDLS and YYNGEE. The CDR3 loop reads CASSPRTQTYEQYF. DNA for the CDR3: TGTGCCAGCAGCCCCAGGACACAAACCTACGAGCAGTACTTC.

This clone was observed a few times. V usage is TRBV29-1 and J usage is TRBJ1-5, with D possibly TRBD1 on 5 matching bases. The CDR3 length is 14 residues. V was shortened by 6 bases and J by 4 bases, with 16 bases between the two germline ends. The V gene's germline CDR1 is SQVTM and CDR2 ANQGSEA. The CDR3 bases are TGCAGCGTAGGATCCGGGACTCAAAATCAGCCCCAGCATTTT. This gives the protein CSVGSGTQNQPQHF.

The V gene is TRBV6-1, the J gene TRBJ2-7; 8 nucleotides match TRBD1. The CDR3 is 15 residues long. Germline trimming cut 3 bases from V and 9 bases from J; bases unmatched to any gene: 13. CDR1 is MNHNS and CDR2 is SASEGT in the germline V gene. In nucleotides, the CDR3 is TGTGCCAGCAGTGAGACAGGGGTAGCGGCCCCCCCGCAGTACTTC. This codes for CASSETGVAAPPQYF.

V and J are TRBV6-1 and TRBJ2-1; 7 positions match TRBD1. V was pared by 6 bases and J by 3 bases, with 8 bases of the junction left unmatched. CDR3 length: 15 residues. CDR1 and CDR2 from the germline V gene are MNHNS and SASEGT. CDR3 loop: CASRAMGTDYNEQFF. The CDR3 bases are TGTGCCAGCAGGGCAATGGGGACAGACTACAATGAGCAGTTCTTC.